Presented here are 7 T cell receptor beta chains from one specimen sequenced in a study of blood T cell repertoires in COVID-19. Generated by immunoSEQ multiplex PCR, the TCRdb table keeps only in-frame clones and is missing some. Of 150,000 or so clones in the sample, more than 60% were seen once. Source material: peripheral blood. These receptors were taken from a woman aged 45-60 years with active or convalescent COVID-19.

The table lists this clone with a few counts. The chain recombines TRBV4-2 with TRBJ1-5; D might be TRBD1 (5 bases). The germline V gene has CDR1 LGHNA and CDR2 YNFKEQ. Trimming removed 0 bases at V and 7 bases at J, with 22 bases between. The CDR3 consists of 18 residues. The CDR3 region is CASSQEGGAAGGRQPQHF. CDR3 DNA sequence: TGTGCCAGCAGCCAAGAAGGTGGGGCAGCGGGGGGGAGGCAGCCCCAGCATTTT.

V and J are TRBV7-2 and TRBJ2-3; TRBD1 agrees at 9 bases. The germline CDR1 and CDR2 sequences are SGHTA and FQGNSA. With 5 bases clipped from V and 6 bases from J, the junction kept 15 bases outside the gene matches. This CDR3 contains 17 residues. The CDR3 region is CASSPRTPGQGMDTQYF. The CDR3 bases are TGTGCCAGCAGCCCCCGCACTCCGGGACAGGGTATGGATACGCAGTATTTT. Full variable domain (missing parts from reference TRBV7-2 and TRBJ2-3): GAGVSQSPSNKVTEKGKDVELRCDPISGHTALYWYRQSLGQGLEFLIYFQGNSAPDKSGLPSDRFSAERTGGSVSTLTIQRTQQEDSAVYLCASSPRTPGQGMDTQYFGPGTRLTVL.

The J gene is TRBJ2-3, the V gene TRBV6-2 or TRBV6-3; D gene unclear. The ends were cut back, 0 bases at V and 1 base at J, with 8 bases in the middle. CDR1 and CDR2 from the germline V gene are MNHEY and SVGEGT. CDR3 size: 15 residues. CDR3 nucleotides: TGTGCCAGCAGTTACTCGAACTCGCGCACAGATACGCAGTATTTT. Translation: CASSYSNSRTDTQYF.

The chain has TRBV5-4 and TRBJ2-1; 11 bases agree with TRBD1. Trimming cost V 2 bases and J 6 bases; bases outside gene matches: 7. The CDR3 covers 16 residues. CDR1 is SGHNT and CDR2 is YYREEE in the germline V gene (reference sequence). The CDR3 bases are TGTGCCAGCAGCTTTGGGGCGGGACAGGGGGGCAATGAGCAGTTCTTC. Its protein is CASSFGAGQGGNEQFF.

This clone was seen a handful of times. The V gene is TRBV6-1, the J gene TRBJ2-1; 9 bases align to TRBD2. The CDR3 is 15 residues long. V was clipped by 3 bases and J by 8 bases; unmatched bases: 8. Looked up from germline, CDR1 is MNHNS and CDR2 is SASEGT. The CDR3 spells CASSDTLAGRDEQFF. The CDR3 coding sequence is TGTGCCAGCAGTGATACCCTAGCGGGGAGGGATGAGCAGTTCTTC.

The chain combines TRBV11-3 with TRBJ2-2; D is unresolved. The CDR3 totals 13 residues. With 2 bases removed from V and 6 bases from J, the gap between germline ends came to 7 bases. The germline V gene has CDR1 SGHNT and CDR2 YENEEA. The CDR3: CASSLQDPGELFF. CDR3 sequence (DNA): TGTGCCAGCAGCTTACAGGATCCCGGGGAGCTGTTTTTT.

This clone was recorded only once. The chain uses TRBV2 and TRBJ2-7; 11 bases are a match to TRBD1. With V trimmed by 7 bases and J by 5 bases, 16 bases remained unmatched. The germline V gene encodes CDR1 SNHLY and CDR2 FYNNEI. This CDR3 has 17 residues. CDR3 in DNA: TGTGCCAGCACCTTGAGTCCTCCGGGACAGGGGGGAAACGAGCAGTACTTC. This gives the protein CASTLSPPGQGGNEQYF.